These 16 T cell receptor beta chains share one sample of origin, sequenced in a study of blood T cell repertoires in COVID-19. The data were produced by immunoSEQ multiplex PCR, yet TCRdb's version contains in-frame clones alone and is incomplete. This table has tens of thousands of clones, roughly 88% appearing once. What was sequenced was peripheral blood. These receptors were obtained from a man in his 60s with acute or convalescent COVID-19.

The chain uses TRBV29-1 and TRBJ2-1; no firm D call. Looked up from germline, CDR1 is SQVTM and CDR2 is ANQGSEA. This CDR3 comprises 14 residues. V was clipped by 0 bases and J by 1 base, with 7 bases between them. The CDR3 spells CSVEDGWSYNEQFF. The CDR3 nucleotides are TGCAGCGTTGAAGATGGCTGGTCCTACAATGAGCAGTTCTTC.

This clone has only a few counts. DNA for the CDR3: TGTGCCAGCAACAGACAGTTTAACACTGAAGCTTTCTTT. This gives the protein CASNRQFNTEAFF. This chain links TRBV6-5 with TRBJ1-1, with D possibly TRBD1 on 5 matching bases. This CDR3 contains 13 residues. V was clipped by 7 bases and J by 2 bases, with 11 bases between them. From germline, CDR1 is MNHEY and CDR2 SVGAGI.

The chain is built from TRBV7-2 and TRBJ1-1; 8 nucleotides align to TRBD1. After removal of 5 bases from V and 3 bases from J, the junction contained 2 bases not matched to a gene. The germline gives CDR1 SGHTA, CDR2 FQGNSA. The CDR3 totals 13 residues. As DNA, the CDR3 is TGTGCCAGCAGCGTGGACAGGGACACTGAAGCTTTCTTT. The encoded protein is CASSVDRDTEAFF. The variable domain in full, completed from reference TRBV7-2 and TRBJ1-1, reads GAGVSQSPSNKVTEKGKDVELRCDPISGHTALYWYRQSLGQGLEFLIYFQGNSAPDKSGLPSDRFSAERTGGSVSTLTIQRTQQEDSAVYLCASSVDRDTEAFFGQGTRLTVV.

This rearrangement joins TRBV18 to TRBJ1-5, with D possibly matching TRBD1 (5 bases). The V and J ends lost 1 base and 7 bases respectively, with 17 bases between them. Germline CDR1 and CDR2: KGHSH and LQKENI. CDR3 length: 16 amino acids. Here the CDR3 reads CASSPQSQGGRQPQHF. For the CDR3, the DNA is TGTGCCAGCTCACCACAGAGCCAGGGAGGGAGGCAGCCCCAGCATTTT.

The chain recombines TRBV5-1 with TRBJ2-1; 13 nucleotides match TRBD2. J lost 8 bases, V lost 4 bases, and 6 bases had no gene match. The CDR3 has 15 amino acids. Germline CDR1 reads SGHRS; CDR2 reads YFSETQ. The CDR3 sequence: CASSTGLAGADEQFF. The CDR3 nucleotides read TGCGCCAGCAGCACAGGACTAGCGGGAGCGGATGAGCAGTTCTTC.

CDR3 coding DNA: TGTGCCAGCAGTATGGGACAGGGGGCATTTACAGATACGCAGTATTTT. Translation: CASSMGQGAFTDTQYF. V gene TRBV5-5 combines with J gene TRBJ2-3; 12 bases map to TRBD1. Germline lookup yields CDR1 SGHKS and CDR2 YYEKEE (reference sequence). This CDR3 has 16 residues. V gave up 5 bases and J gave up 3 bases; unmatched junction bases: 7.

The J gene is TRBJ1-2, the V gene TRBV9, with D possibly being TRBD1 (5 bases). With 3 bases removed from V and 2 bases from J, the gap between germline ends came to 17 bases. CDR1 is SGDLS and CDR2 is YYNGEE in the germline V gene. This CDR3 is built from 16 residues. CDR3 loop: CASSGGVAPLNYGYTF. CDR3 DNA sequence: TGTGCCAGCAGCGGGGGGGTAGCTCCACTAAACTATGGCTACACCTTC.

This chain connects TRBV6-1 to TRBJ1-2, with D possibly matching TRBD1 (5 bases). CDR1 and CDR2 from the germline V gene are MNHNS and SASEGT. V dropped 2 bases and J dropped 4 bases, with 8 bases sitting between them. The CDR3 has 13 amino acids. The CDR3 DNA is TGTGCCAGCAGTGAATCGGGGGGCTATGGCTACACCTTC. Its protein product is CASSESGGYGYTF.

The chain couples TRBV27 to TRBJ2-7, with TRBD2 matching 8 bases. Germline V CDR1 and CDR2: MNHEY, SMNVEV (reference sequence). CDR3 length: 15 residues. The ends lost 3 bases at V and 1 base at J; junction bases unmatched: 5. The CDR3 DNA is TGTGCCAGCAGTTTTGACGGGAGGGCGTCCTACGAGCAGTACTTC. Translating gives CASSFDGRASYEQYF.

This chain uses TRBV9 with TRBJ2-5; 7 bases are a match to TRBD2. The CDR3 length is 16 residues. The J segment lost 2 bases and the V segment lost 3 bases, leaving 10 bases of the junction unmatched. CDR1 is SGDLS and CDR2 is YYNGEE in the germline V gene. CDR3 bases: TGTGCCAGCAGCGAGGGCCTAGCGGTGAATCAAGAGACCCAGTACTTC. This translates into CASSEGLAVNQETQYF.

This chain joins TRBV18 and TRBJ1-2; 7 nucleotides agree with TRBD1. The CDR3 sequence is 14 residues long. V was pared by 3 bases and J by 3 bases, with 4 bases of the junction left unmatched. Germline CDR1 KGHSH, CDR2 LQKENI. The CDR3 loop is CASSPTGKDYGYTF. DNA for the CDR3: TGTGCCAGCTCACCGACAGGGAAAGACTATGGCTACACCTTC.

CDR3 in amino acids: CASSRDRTFSGNTIYF. CDR3 sequence (DNA): TGTGCCAGCTCACGGGACAGAACCTTCTCTGGAAACACCATATATTTT. The chain is built from TRBV18 and TRBJ1-3, with 7 bases matching TRBD1. The V and J ends lost 4 bases and 0 bases, in that order; junction bases with no gene match: 6. Looked up from germline, CDR1 is KGHSH and CDR2 is LQKENI. There are 16 residues in the CDR3.

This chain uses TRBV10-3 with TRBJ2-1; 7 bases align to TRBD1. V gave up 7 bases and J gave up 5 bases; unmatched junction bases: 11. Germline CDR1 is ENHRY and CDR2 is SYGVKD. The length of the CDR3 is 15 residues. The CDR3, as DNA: TGTGCCATCAAACGGGACAGCCAACCAAACAATGAGCAGTTCTTC. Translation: CAIKRDSQPNNEQFF.

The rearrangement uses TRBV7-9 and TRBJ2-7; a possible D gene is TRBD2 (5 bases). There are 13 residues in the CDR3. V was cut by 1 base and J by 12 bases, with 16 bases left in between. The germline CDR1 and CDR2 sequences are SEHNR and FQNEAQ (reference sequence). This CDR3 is CASSLGAGIGGYF. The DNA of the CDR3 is TGTGCCAGCAGCTTAGGAGCTGGGATCGGAGGGTACTTC.

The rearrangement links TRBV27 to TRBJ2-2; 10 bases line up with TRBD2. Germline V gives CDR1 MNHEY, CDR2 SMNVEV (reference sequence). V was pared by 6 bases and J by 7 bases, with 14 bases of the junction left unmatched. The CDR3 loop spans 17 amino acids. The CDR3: CASSHPRSGRARGELFF. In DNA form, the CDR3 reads TGTGCCAGCAGCCACCCGAGGAGCGGGAGGGCCCGCGGGGAGCTGTTTTTT.

CDR3 in DNA: TGTGCCAGCAGGTCGGCAGGGGATTTTGAAAAACTGTTTTTT. Its translation is CASRSAGDFEKLFF. The V call is TRBV2, the J call TRBJ1-4; D perhaps matches TRBD1 (6 bases). This CDR3 is 14 amino acids long. Trimming took off 6 bases at V and 7 bases at J, with 15 bases between the two ends. Germline V lookup: CDR1 SNHLY, CDR2 FYNNEI.